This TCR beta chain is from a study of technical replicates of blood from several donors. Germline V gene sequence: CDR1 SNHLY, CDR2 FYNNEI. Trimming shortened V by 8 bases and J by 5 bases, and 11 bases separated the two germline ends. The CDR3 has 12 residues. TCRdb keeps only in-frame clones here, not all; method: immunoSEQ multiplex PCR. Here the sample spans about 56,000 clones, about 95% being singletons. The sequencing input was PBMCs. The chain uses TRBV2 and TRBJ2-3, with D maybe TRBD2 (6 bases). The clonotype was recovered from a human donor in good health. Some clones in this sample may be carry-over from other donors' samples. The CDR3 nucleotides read TGTGCCAGCGGGCCGCGGGGAGATACGCAGTATTTT. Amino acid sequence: CASGPRGDTQYF. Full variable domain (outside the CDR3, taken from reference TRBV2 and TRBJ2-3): EPEVTQTPSHQVTQMGQEVILRCVPISNHLYFYWYRQILGQKVEFLVSFYNNEISEKSEIFDDQFSVERPDGSNFTLKIRSTKLEDSAMYFCASGPRGDTQYFGPGTRLTVL.